The TCR beta chain under discussion was sequenced for a study of cytomegalovirus exposure and HLA in healthy donors. Broader study findings: There were a few CMV-associated chains whose specificity for CMV antigens was confirmed in vitro. The study put 150 to 200 TCR beta chains on its list as cytomegalovirus-associated.

The CDR3 runs to 16 residues. Germline CDR1 reads SSHAT; CDR2 reads FNYEAQ (reference sequence). Repertoires were generated with immunoSEQ multiplex PCR, while TCRdb's copy carries only in-frame clones and drops some. The sample lists approximately 150,000 clones, 87% occurring once. From the roughly 110-subject validation cohort, which was separate from the roughly 710-subject first cohort, the donors were drawn. A note on this clone: Its antigen is currently unknown.

The specimen sequenced was PBMCs. This chain uses TRBV7-7 with TRBJ1-5; the D is unclear. The TCR was taken from a woman aged 25 to 39 in good health and CMV-seronegative. Written as DNA, the CDR3 is TGTACTAGCAGCCAAGAGGTTGGACTTAGCAATCAGCCCCAGCATTTT. Its protein product is CTSSQEVGLSNQPQHF.